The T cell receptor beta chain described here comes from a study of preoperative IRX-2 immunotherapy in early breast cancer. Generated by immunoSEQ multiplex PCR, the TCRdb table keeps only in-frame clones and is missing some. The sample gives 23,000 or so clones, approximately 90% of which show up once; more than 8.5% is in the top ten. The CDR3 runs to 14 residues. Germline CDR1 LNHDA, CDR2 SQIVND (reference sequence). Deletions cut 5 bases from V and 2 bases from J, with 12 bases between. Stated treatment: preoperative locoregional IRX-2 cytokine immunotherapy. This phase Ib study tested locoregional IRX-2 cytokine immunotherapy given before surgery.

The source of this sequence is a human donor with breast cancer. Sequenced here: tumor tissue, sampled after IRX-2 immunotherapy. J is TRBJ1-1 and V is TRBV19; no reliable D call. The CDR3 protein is CASSPDGVNTEAFF. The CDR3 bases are TGTGCCAGTAGTCCCGACGGGGTAAACACTGAAGCTTTCTTT.